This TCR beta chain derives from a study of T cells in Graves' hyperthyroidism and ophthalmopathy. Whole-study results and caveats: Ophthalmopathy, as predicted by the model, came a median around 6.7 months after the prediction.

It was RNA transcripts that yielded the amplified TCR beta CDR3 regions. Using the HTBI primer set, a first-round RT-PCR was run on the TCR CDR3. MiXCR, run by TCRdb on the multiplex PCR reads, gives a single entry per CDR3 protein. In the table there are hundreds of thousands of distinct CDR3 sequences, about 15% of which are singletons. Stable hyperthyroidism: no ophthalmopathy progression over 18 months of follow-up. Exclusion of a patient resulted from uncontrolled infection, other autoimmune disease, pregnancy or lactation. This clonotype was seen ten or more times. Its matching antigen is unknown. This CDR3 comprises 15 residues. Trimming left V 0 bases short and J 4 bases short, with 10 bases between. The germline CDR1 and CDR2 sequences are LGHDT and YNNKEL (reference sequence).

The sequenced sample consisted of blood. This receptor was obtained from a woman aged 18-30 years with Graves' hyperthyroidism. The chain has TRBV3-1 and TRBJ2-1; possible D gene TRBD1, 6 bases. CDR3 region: CASSQDGQGYNEQFF. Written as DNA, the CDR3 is TGTGCCAGCAGCCAAGACGGCCAGGGGTACAATGAGCAGTTCTTC.